The rows below give T cell receptor beta chains drawn from one sample of a study of blood T cell repertoires in COVID-19. Here immunoSEQ multiplex PCR was the method, and the copy in TCRdb shows in-frame clones only, minus some. The profile shows 200,000 to 300,000 clones, about 84% of them singletons. Material for sequencing was peripheral blood. The source of these receptors is a man at least 80 years old with acute or convalescent COVID-19. The CDR3 runs from the conserved cysteine through the conserved F or W. The D gene is left open where the match is weak. The size entry is marked missing in some rows and otherwise reads once, few, many or a size class.

v_call,d_call,clone_size,j_call,cdr3_nt,cdr3_aa
TRBV9,NA,NA,TRBJ1-3,TGTGCCAGCAGTCCATTTCAGGGCTACTCTGGAAACACCATATATTTT,CASSPFQGYSGNTIYF
TRBV6-5,TRBD1,NA,TRBJ1-5,TGTGCCAGCGGGACAGGACAGCCCCAGCATTTT,CASGTGQPQHF
TRBV2,NA,NA,TRBJ2-5,TGTGCCAGCAAGGAGGGGGGGGAGACCCAGTACTTC,CASKEGGETQYF
TRBV5-1,NA,NA,TRBJ1-4,TGCGCCAGCAGCTTAACAATGACTAATGAAAAACTGTTTTTT,CASSLTMTNEKLFF
TRBV10-3,NA,NA,TRBJ1-2,TGTGCCATCAGTGAGTCAGAGGGAGATGGCTACACCTTC,CAISESEGDGYTF
TRBV10-3,NA,NA,TRBJ1-1,TGTGCCATCAGTGAGGGACAGATCAACACTGAAGCTTTCTTT,CAISEGQINTEAFF
TRBV6-5,TRBD1,NA,TRBJ2-3,TGTGCCAGCAGTTACTATGGGACAGGCGCAGATACGCAGTATTTT,CASSYYGTGADTQYF
TRBV5-1,NA,NA,TRBJ2-2,TGCGCCAGCAGCTTGGTACAGGGAGAAGGCACCGGGGAGCTGTTTTTT,CASSLVQGEGTGELFF
TRBV7-3,TRBD1,once,TRBJ2-5,TGTGCCAGCAGCTCGCAGGGGGCGCGGGGAGAGACCCAGTACTTC,CASSSQGARGETQYF
TRBV19,TRBD1,NA,TRBJ2-2,TGTGCCACCACAGGGACAGGGGCCCTCGCGATCGGGGAGCTGTTTTTT,CATTGTGALAIGELFF
TRBV19,TRBD1,NA,TRBJ2-3,TGTGCCAGTAGTCCCCTTCGGACAGGTAGCACAGATACGCAGTATTTT,CASSPLRTGSTDTQYF
TRBV4-2,NA,few,TRBJ1-6,TGTGCCAGCAGCCAAGAGGTTTCAGGGGATTCACCCCTCCACTTT,CASSQEVSGDSPLHF
TRBV10-3,TRBD1,NA,TRBJ2-5,TGTGCCATCAGTCTCGGGGGACAGGGGTTGGAGACCCAGTACTTC,CAISLGGQGLETQYF
TRBV6-4,NA,NA,TRBJ1-1,TGTGCCAGCAGTCCAAGCCGGGAACGCACTGAAGCTTTCTTT,CASSPSRERTEAFF
TRBV2,TRBD2,NA,TRBJ2-1,TGTGCCAGCAGTGAGCTTTCGAGCGGGAGGATCTACAATGAGCAGTTCTTC,CASSELSSGRIYNEQFF
TRBV2,TRBD1,NA,TRBJ2-1,TGTGCCAGCCACCGGGACAGGGGATCTAATGAGCAGTTCTTC,CASHRDRGSNEQFF
TRBV9,NA,NA,TRBJ1-2,TGTGCCAGCAGCGTAGGTGGGGACTCGGGCTATGGCTACACCTTC,CASSVGGDSGYGYTF
TRBV6-5,NA,once,TRBJ1-1,TGTGCCAGCAGGGGCAGGCCAAACACTGAAGCTTTCTTT,CASRGRPNTEAFF
TRBV7-9,NA,NA,TRBJ2-3,TGTGCCAGCAGCTCCTCGGCGCGGGGCACAGATACGCAGTATTTT,CASSSSARGTDTQYF
TRBV6-2/TRBV6-3,TRBD2,NA,TRBJ2-1,TGTGCCAGCAGCACTAGCGGGGGGGCCGAGCAGTTCTTC,CASSTSGGAEQFF
TRBV7-2,NA,NA,TRBJ1-1,TGTGCCAGCAGCTTATGGACCGGGGGGAACACTGAAGCTTTCTTT,CASSLWTGGNTEAFF
TRBV11-1,TRBD1,NA,TRBJ1-4,TGTGCCAGCAGCTCCCCGGGACAGGGGAGTGAAAAACTGTTTTTT,CASSSPGQGSEKLFF
TRBV7-2,NA,NA,TRBJ1-4,TGTGCCAGCAGCCCGGGGGAAAAACTGTTTTTT,CASSPGEKLFF
TRBV3-1/TRBV3-2,NA,NA,TRBJ1-2,TGTGCCAGCAGCCAAGGAGAGGGATTGATCTACACCTTC,CASSQGEGLIYTF
TRBV6-5,TRBD2,once,TRBJ2-7,TGTGCCAGCAGCACTAGCGGGGGCGAGCAGTACTTC,CASSTSGGEQYF
TRBV3-1/TRBV3-2,TRBD1,NA,TRBJ2-3,TGTGCCAGCAGCACCCGACAGGGGGCCTCAGATACGCAGTATTTT,CASSTRQGASDTQYF
TRBV29-1,NA,NA,TRBJ2-1,TGCAGCGTTGGAAATAGCGGAGGGGTTGAGCAGTTCTTC,CSVGNSGGVEQFF